This is a list of T cell receptor beta chains from one sample in a study of control samples from healthy donors and cancer patients. Generated by immunoSEQ multiplex PCR, the TCRdb table keeps only in-frame clones and is missing some. The repertoire holds 150,000 or so clones, with 91% as singletons. The sample consisted of blood. The receptors were gathered from a man between 18 and 35 years old in good health. Both conserved end residues are part of each CDR3. D genes are given only for firm matches. Clone sizes are given selectively: once, few, many, or a class where the clone is expanded.

>TRBJ2-7|NA|TRBV6-2/TRBV6-3|NA
CASSTAGTQGTYEQYF
TGTGCCAGCAGTACCGCGGGGACCCAAGGGACCTACGAGCAGTACTTC
>TRBJ2-7|NA|TRBV2|NA
CASSEEAWREQYF
TGTGCCAGCAGTGAAGAGGCATGGAGGGAGCAGTACTTC
>TRBJ2-1|TRBD2|TRBV19|NA
CASSIRLTSHEQFF
TGTGCCAGTAGTATCCGGCTGACTAGCCATGAGCAGTTCTTC
>TRBJ2-7|TRBD2|TRBV11-2|NA
CASSRTSGGGYEQYF
TGTGCCAGCAGCAGAACTAGCGGGGGAGGCTACGAGCAGTACTTC
>TRBJ1-2|TRBD1|TRBV6-1|NA
CASSEPLGGIYGYTF
TGTGCCAGCAGTGAACCCCTAGGGGGCATCTATGGCTACACCTTC
>TRBJ1-1|TRBD1|TRBV28|NA
CASSLWTGLNTEAFF
TGTGCCAGCAGTTTATGGACAGGGTTGAACACTGAAGCTTTCTTT
>TRBJ1-3|NA|TRBV28|NA
CASSLGGQTGNTIYF
TGTGCCAGCAGTTTAGGAGGGCAGACTGGAAACACCATATATTTT
>TRBJ1-2|NA|TRBV7-9|NA
CASSWDRESYTF
TGTGCCAGCAGCTGGGACCGGGAGAGCTACACCTTC
>TRBJ2-5|NA|TRBV7-2|NA
CASSLVGETQYF
TGTGCCAGCAGCTTAGTGGGGGAGACCCAGTACTTC
>TRBJ1-1|TRBD1|TRBV28|NA
CASSSGGHNTEAFF
TGTGCCAGCAGTTCAGGGGGACATAACACTGAAGCTTTCTTT
>TRBJ1-6|NA|TRBV28|NA
CASTRAQGGSTNSPLHF
TGTGCCAGCACTAGGGCCCAGGGTGGTAGTACGAATTCACCCCTCCACTTT
>TRBJ2-3|TRBD2|TRBV7-6|NA
CASSVAGGTSDTQYF
TGTGCCAGCAGCGTAGCGGGGGGGACTTCGGATACGCAGTATTTT
>TRBJ2-3|NA|TRBV18|NA
CASSPSLSTDTQYF
TGTGCCAGCTCACCAAGTCTTAGCACAGATACGCAGTATTTT
>TRBJ1-2|NA|TRBV7-2|NA
CASTPGAHVGGYGYTF
TGTGCCAGCACCCCGGGGGCTCATGTCGGGGGTTATGGCTACACCTTC
>TRBJ2-3|TRBD1|TRBV18|NA
CASSSDRGVTDTQYF
TGTGCCAGCTCGTCGGACAGGGGAGTAACAGATACGCAGTATTTT
>TRBJ2-2|TRBD2|TRBV5-4|NA
CASSLSIAGGRTGELFF
TGTGCCAGCAGCTTGTCCATAGCGGGGGGGCGGACCGGGGAGCTGTTTTTT
>TRBJ1-6|NA|TRBV6-6|NA
CASSYGRGNSPLHF
TGTGCCAGCAGTTACGGCCGCGGGAATTCACCCCTCCACTTT
>TRBJ1-1|TRBD1|TRBV9|NA
CASSVGTGGSPWIGAFF
TGTGCCAGCAGCGTAGGGACAGGAGGCTCCCCCTGGATAGGAGCTTTCTTT
>TRBJ2-3|TRBD2|TRBV27|NA
CASSSRTSGGDTQYF
TGTGCCAGCAGTTCGCGGACTAGCGGGGGAGATACGCAGTATTTT
>TRBJ2-1|TRBD1|TRBV5-6|NA
CASSATRTGAYNEQFF
TGTGCCAGCAGCGCAACGAGGACAGGGGCCTACAATGAGCAGTTCTTC
>TRBJ1-2|NA|TRBV5-4|once
CASSSRQASTYGYTF
TGTGCCAGCAGCTCTCGACAGGCCAGCACCTATGGCTACACCTTC
>TRBJ1-3|NA|TRBV19|NA
CASSIGRLSGNTIYF
TGTGCCAGTAGTATCGGCAGGCTCTCTGGAAACACCATATATTTT
>TRBJ2-3|NA|TRBV4-3|NA
CASSHGGSSDTQYF
TGCGCCAGCAGCCATGGGGGGTCCTCCGATACGCAGTATTTT
>TRBJ2-3|NA|TRBV7-9|once
CASSLPRTGTDTQYF
TGTGCCAGCAGCTTACCCAGGACAGGCACAGATACGCAGTATTTT
>TRBJ2-5|TRBD1|TRBV3-1/TRBV3-2|NA
CASRLRGDRVETQYF
TGTGCCAGCAGACTAAGAGGAGACAGGGTAGAGACCCAGTACTTC
>TRBJ1-5|NA|TRBV6-6|NA
CASSPQGRSQPQHF
TGTGCCAGCAGTCCCCAGGGTAGGAGTCAGCCCCAGCATTTT
>TRBJ2-5|TRBD2|TRBV7-8|NA
CASSPPGRGKETQYF
TGTGCCAGCAGCCCCCCGGGGCGGGGGAAAGAGACCCAGTACTTC
>TRBJ1-5|NA|TRBV18|NA
CASSPGDLNQPQHF
TGTGCCAGCTCACCAGGGGACCTCAATCAGCCCCAGCATTTT
>TRBJ2-6|NA|TRBV30|NA
CAWSVLTGWESGANVLTF
TGTGCCTGGAGTGTACTTACAGGGTGGGAATCTGGGGCCAACGTCCTGACTTTC
>TRBJ2-7|TRBD1|TRBV7-9|few
CASSPRTGGSYEQYF
TGTGCCAGCAGCCCTAGGACAGGGGGCTCCTACGAGCAGTACTTC
>TRBJ2-7|TRBD1|TRBV11-2|NA
CASSLGKTGKVREQYF
TGTGCCAGCAGCCTCGGAAAGACAGGGAAGGTCAGAGAGCAGTACTTC
>TRBJ1-1|NA|TRBV5-1|NA
CASSYNGGSEAFF
TGCGCCAGCAGCTACAATGGGGGTTCTGAAGCTTTCTTT